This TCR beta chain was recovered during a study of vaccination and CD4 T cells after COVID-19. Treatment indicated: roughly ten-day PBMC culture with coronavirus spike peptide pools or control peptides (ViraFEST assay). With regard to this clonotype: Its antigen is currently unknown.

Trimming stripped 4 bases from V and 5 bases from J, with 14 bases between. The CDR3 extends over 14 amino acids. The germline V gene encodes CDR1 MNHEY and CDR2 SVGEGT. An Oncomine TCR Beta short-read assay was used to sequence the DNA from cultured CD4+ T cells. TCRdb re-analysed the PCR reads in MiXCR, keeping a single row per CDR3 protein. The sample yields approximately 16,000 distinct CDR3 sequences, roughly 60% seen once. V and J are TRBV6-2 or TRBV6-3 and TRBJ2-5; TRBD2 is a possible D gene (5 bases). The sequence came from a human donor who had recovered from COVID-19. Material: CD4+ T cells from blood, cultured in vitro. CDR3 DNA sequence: TGTGCCAGCAGTTCAGTCTATAGCGACGAGACCCAGTACTTC. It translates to CASSSVYSDETQYF.